This is a list of T cell receptor beta chains from one sample in a study of blood T cell repertoires in COVID-19. Clones were sequenced by immunoSEQ multiplex PCR, and TCRdb holds only the in-frame ones, with some missing. The table records around 290,000 clones, about 86% of them present only once. The sample comprised peripheral blood. The origin of the receptors is a woman aged 70-85 years with COVID-19, enrolled during active disease. The CDR3 runs from the conserved cysteine through the conserved F or W. The D gene is left open where the match is weak. Clone size, where shown, is once, few, many, or a class for clones that have expanded.

CDR3aa: CASSFRQGDPKLFF
CDR3nt: TGCGCCAGCAGCTTTAGACAGGGGGATCCGAAACTGTTTTTT
v_gene: TRBV5-1
d_gene: TRBD1
j_gene: TRBJ1-4
abundance: NA

CDR3aa: CASSENRGGYTF
CDR3nt: TGTGCCAGCAGTGAAAACAGGGGTGGCTACACCTTC
v_gene: TRBV6-1
d_gene: TRBD1
j_gene: TRBJ1-2
abundance: NA

CDR3aa: CASSQVPGGNYGYTF
CDR3nt: TGCGCCAGCAGCCAAGTGCCCGGGGGGAACTATGGCTACACCTTC
v_gene: TRBV4-1
d_gene: NA
j_gene: TRBJ1-2
abundance: NA

CDR3aa: CAWTHRGGTDTQYF
CDR3nt: TGTGCCTGGACCCACAGGGGTGGCACAGATACGCAGTATTTT
v_gene: TRBV30
d_gene: TRBD1
j_gene: TRBJ2-3
abundance: NA

CDR3aa: CASSSGQFTDTQYF
CDR3nt: TGTGCCAGCAGCTCGGGACAATTCACAGATACGCAGTATTTT
v_gene: TRBV7-9
d_gene: NA
j_gene: TRBJ2-3
abundance: NA

CDR3aa: CASSPPGTVVHEQYF
CDR3nt: TGCGCCAGCAGCCCCCCCGGGACAGTCGTTCACGAGCAGTACTTC
v_gene: TRBV4-1
d_gene: TRBD1
j_gene: TRBJ2-7
abundance: NA

CDR3aa: CASRGTSGDGGELFF
CDR3nt: TGTGCCAGCAGGGGGACTAGCGGGGATGGCGGGGAGCTGTTTTTT
v_gene: TRBV2
d_gene: TRBD2
j_gene: TRBJ2-2
abundance: NA

CDR3aa: CASRQTTNTEAFF
CDR3nt: TGTGCCAGCCGTCAGACAACCAACACTGAAGCTTTCTTT
v_gene: TRBV12-3/TRBV12-4
d_gene: NA
j_gene: TRBJ1-1
abundance: NA

CDR3aa: CASSLRLAGASTDTQYF
CDR3nt: TGTGCCAGCAGCCTGCGACTAGCGGGGGCTAGCACAGATACGCAGTATTTT
v_gene: TRBV3-1/TRBV3-2
d_gene: TRBD2
j_gene: TRBJ2-3
abundance: NA

CDR3aa: CASGARGGDLYEQYF
CDR3nt: TGTGCCAGCGGAGCGAGGGGGGGGGACCTCTACGAGCAGTACTTC
v_gene: TRBV7-2
d_gene: NA
j_gene: TRBJ2-7
abundance: NA

CDR3aa: CASSSDTSDEQFF
CDR3nt: TGTGCCAGCAGCTCGGATACTAGCGATGAGCAGTTCTTC
v_gene: TRBV11-2
d_gene: TRBD2
j_gene: TRBJ2-1
abundance: NA

CDR3aa: CASSKVGGWHNSPLHF
CDR3nt: TGTGCCAGCAGCAAAGTAGGGGGCTGGCATAATTCACCCCTCCACTTT
v_gene: TRBV21-1
d_gene: NA
j_gene: TRBJ1-6
abundance: NA

CDR3aa: CASATRDRGYGNTIYF
CDR3nt: TGTGCCAGCGCAACCCGGGACAGGGGTTACGGAAACACCATATATTTT
v_gene: TRBV19
d_gene: TRBD1
j_gene: TRBJ1-3
abundance: NA

CDR3aa: CSVENPTGPGTEAFF
CDR3nt: TGCAGCGTTGAAAATCCGACAGGGCCGGGAACTGAAGCTTTCTTT
v_gene: TRBV29-1
d_gene: TRBD1
j_gene: TRBJ1-1
abundance: NA

CDR3aa: CASSPTAVNYGYTF
CDR3nt: TGTGCCAGCTCGCCGACAGCTGTTAACTATGGCTACACCTTC
v_gene: TRBV18
d_gene: NA
j_gene: TRBJ1-2
abundance: NA

CDR3aa: CASSQGRDRGRTDTQYF
CDR3nt: TGTGCCAGCAGCCAAGGCCGGGACAGGGGGCGCACAGATACGCAGTATTTT
v_gene: TRBV4-2
d_gene: TRBD1
j_gene: TRBJ2-3
abundance: NA

CDR3aa: CASSLLGQFNEKLFF
CDR3nt: TGTGCCAGCAGCTTACTTGGACAGTTCAATGAAAAACTGTTTTTT
v_gene: TRBV11-2
d_gene: NA
j_gene: TRBJ1-4
abundance: NA

CDR3aa: CAWSGGGWNTEAFF
CDR3nt: TGTGCCTGGAGTGGGGGGGGCTGGAACACTGAAGCTTTCTTT
v_gene: TRBV30
d_gene: NA
j_gene: TRBJ1-1
abundance: NA

CDR3aa: CASTLPGGSYNEQFF
CDR3nt: TGTGCCAGCACTCTACCGGGGGGCTCCTACAATGAGCAGTTCTTC
v_gene: TRBV5-4
d_gene: TRBD2
j_gene: TRBJ2-1
abundance: NA

CDR3aa: CASKGGGLAKNIQYF
CDR3nt: TGTGCCAGCAAGGGCGGGGGCCTAGCCAAAAACATTCAGTACTTC
v_gene: TRBV2
d_gene: NA
j_gene: TRBJ2-4
abundance: NA

CDR3aa: CASSEVGGVQYSPLHF
CDR3nt: TGTGCCAGCAGTGAAGTAGGGGGGGTGCAGTATTCACCCCTCCACTTT
v_gene: TRBV6-1
d_gene: NA
j_gene: TRBJ1-6
abundance: few

CDR3aa: CASSANQGPGANVLTF
CDR3nt: TGTGCCAGCAGTGCAAACCAGGGGCCTGGGGCCAACGTCCTGACTTTC
v_gene: TRBV27
d_gene: NA
j_gene: TRBJ2-6
abundance: few

CDR3aa: CASSYGGGDGYTF
CDR3nt: TGTGCCAGCAGTTACGGAGGAGGGGATGGCTACACCTTC
v_gene: TRBV6-5
d_gene: NA
j_gene: TRBJ1-2
abundance: NA

CDR3aa: CASSQEVQFSYNEQFF
CDR3nt: TGTGCCAGCAGCCAAGAGGTACAGTTCTCCTACAATGAGCAGTTCTTC
v_gene: TRBV3-1/TRBV3-2
d_gene: NA
j_gene: TRBJ2-1
abundance: NA

CDR3aa: CASSLQTGYYEQYF
CDR3nt: TGCGCCAGCAGCCTACAAACAGGGTACTACGAGCAGTACTTC
v_gene: TRBV4-1
d_gene: NA
j_gene: TRBJ2-7
abundance: NA

CDR3aa: CASSVQGDRSYEQYF
CDR3nt: TGTGCCAGCAGCGTTCAGGGGGATCGCTCCTACGAGCAGTACTTC
v_gene: TRBV9
d_gene: TRBD1
j_gene: TRBJ2-7
abundance: NA

CDR3aa: CASSIQDIGSGNTIYF
CDR3nt: TGTGCCAGTAGTATCCAAGACATTGGCTCTGGAAACACCATATATTTT
v_gene: TRBV19
d_gene: NA
j_gene: TRBJ1-3
abundance: NA

CDR3aa: CAISATDRGYGYTF
CDR3nt: TGTGCCATCAGTGCTACAGACAGGGGCTATGGCTACACCTTC
v_gene: TRBV10-3
d_gene: TRBD1
j_gene: TRBJ1-2
abundance: NA

CDR3aa: CASSDTTATALNEKLFF
CDR3nt: TGTGCCAGCAGTGACACCACCGCGACAGCCCTTAATGAAAAACTGTTTTTT
v_gene: TRBV2
d_gene: NA
j_gene: TRBJ1-4
abundance: NA

CDR3aa: CASSLAAGPGNTIYF
CDR3nt: TGTGCCAGCAGCTTGGCCGCAGGCCCTGGAAACACCATATATTTT
v_gene: TRBV5-5
d_gene: NA
j_gene: TRBJ1-3
abundance: NA

CDR3aa: CASSWGQGANEQFF
CDR3nt: TGTGCCAGCAGCTGGGGACAGGGGGCGAATGAGCAGTTCTTC
v_gene: TRBV7-2
d_gene: TRBD1
j_gene: TRBJ2-1
abundance: NA

CDR3aa: CASSPGQGNYGYTF
CDR3nt: TGCGCCAGCAGCCCCGGACAGGGGAACTATGGCTACACCTTC
v_gene: TRBV4-3
d_gene: TRBD1
j_gene: TRBJ1-2
abundance: once

CDR3aa: CASSVDGESNEQYF
CDR3nt: TGTGCCAGCAGCGTAGACGGGGAAAGTAACGAGCAGTACTTC
v_gene: TRBV9
d_gene: NA
j_gene: TRBJ2-7
abundance: NA

CDR3aa: CASSQPLDRAYVGNTIYF
CDR3nt: TGCGCCAGCAGCCAACCGCTGGACAGGGCCTACGTTGGAAACACCATATATTTT
v_gene: TRBV4-1
d_gene: TRBD1
j_gene: TRBJ1-3
abundance: few

CDR3aa: CASSPNWTGSYEQYF
CDR3nt: TGTGCCAGCAGTCCAAACTGGACAGGTAGCTACGAGCAGTACTTC
v_gene: TRBV28
d_gene: TRBD1
j_gene: TRBJ2-7
abundance: NA

CDR3aa: CASSVGTSQETQYF
CDR3nt: TGTGCCAGCAGTGTGGGGACTTCTCAAGAGACCCAGTACTTC
v_gene: TRBV2
d_gene: NA
j_gene: TRBJ2-5
abundance: few

CDR3aa: CASSHYGFGAGDSEQYF
CDR3nt: TGTGCCAGCAGCCATTACGGGTTCGGCGCAGGGGATTCCGAGCAGTACTTC
v_gene: TRBV3-1/TRBV3-2
d_gene: NA
j_gene: TRBJ2-7
abundance: NA

CDR3aa: CASSNIGTRGNQPQHF
CDR3nt: TGTGCCAGCAGCAACATCGGGACTAGAGGCAATCAGCCCCAGCATTTT
v_gene: TRBV7-8
d_gene: NA
j_gene: TRBJ1-5
abundance: NA

CDR3aa: CASGLPVSNTEAFF
CDR3nt: TGTGCTAGTGGTTTGCCTGTCTCGAACACTGAAGCTTTCTTT
v_gene: TRBV12-5
d_gene: NA
j_gene: TRBJ1-1
abundance: NA

CDR3aa: CASSTPGGPQHF
CDR3nt: TGTGCCAGCAGCACACCCGGGGGGCCCCAGCATTTT
v_gene: TRBV5-6
d_gene: NA
j_gene: TRBJ1-5
abundance: NA

CDR3aa: CASSLTVWETQYF
CDR3nt: TGTGCCAGCAGTTTAACGGTCTGGGAGACCCAGTACTTC
v_gene: TRBV28
d_gene: NA
j_gene: TRBJ2-5
abundance: NA

CDR3aa: CASSLGSGAGTDTQYF
CDR3nt: TGTGCCAGCAGTTTAGGGAGCGGGGCGGGGACAGATACGCAGTATTTT
v_gene: TRBV28
d_gene: TRBD2
j_gene: TRBJ2-3
abundance: NA